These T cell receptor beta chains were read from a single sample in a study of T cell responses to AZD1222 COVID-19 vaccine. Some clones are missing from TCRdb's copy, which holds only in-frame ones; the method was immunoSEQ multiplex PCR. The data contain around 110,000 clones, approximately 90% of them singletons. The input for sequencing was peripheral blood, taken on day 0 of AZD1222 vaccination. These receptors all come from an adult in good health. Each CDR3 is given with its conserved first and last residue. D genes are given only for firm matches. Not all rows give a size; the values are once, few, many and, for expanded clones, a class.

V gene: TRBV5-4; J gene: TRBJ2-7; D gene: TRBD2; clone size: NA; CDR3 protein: CASSRWTSGSDEQYF; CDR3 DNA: TGTGCCAGCAGCCGATGGACTAGCGGGAGTGACGAGCAGTACTTC
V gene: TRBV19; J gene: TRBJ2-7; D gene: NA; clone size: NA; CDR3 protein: CASSLDSWSSYEQYF; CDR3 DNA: TGTGCCAGTAGCCTGGACAGCTGGAGCTCCTACGAGCAGTACTTC
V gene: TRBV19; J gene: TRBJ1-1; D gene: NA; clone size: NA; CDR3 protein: CASSLRRNTEAFF; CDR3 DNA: TGTGCCAGTAGCCTACGAAGGAACACTGAAGCTTTCTTT
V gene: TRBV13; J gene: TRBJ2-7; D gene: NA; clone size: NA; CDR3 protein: CASSLGLARNYEQYF; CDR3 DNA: TGTGCCAGCAGCTTAGGTCTAGCGAGGAACTACGAGCAGTACTTC
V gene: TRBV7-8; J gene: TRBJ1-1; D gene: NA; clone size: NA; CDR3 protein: CASSLARGGAEAFF; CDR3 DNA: TGTGCCAGCAGCTTAGCTAGGGGGGGCGCTGAAGCTTTCTTT
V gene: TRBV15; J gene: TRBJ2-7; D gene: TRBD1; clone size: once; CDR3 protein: CATSTSGTGAYEQYF; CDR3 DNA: TGTGCCACCAGCACCTCCGGGACAGGTGCCTACGAGCAGTACTTC
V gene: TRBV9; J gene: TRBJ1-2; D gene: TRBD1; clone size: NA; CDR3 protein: CASSPRGTGYGYTF; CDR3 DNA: TGTGCCAGCAGCCCTCGGGGGACAGGCTATGGCTACACCTTC
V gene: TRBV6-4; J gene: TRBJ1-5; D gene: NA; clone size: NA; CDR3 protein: CASISGQSGQPQHF; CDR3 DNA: TGTGCCAGCATTTCAGGACAGAGTGGGCAGCCCCAGCATTTT
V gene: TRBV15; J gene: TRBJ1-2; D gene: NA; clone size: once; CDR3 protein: CATSRDLGDGYTF; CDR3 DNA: TGTGCCACCAGCAGAGATTTGGGGGATGGCTACACCTTC
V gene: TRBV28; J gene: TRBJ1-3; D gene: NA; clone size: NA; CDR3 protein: CASSGTLSGNTIYF; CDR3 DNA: TGTGCCAGCAGTGGGACTCTCTCTGGAAACACCATATATTTT
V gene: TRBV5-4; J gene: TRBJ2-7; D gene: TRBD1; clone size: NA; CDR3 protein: CASSPGTVGSYEQYF; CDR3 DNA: TGTGCCAGCAGCCCTGGGACAGTAGGATCCTACGAGCAGTACTTC
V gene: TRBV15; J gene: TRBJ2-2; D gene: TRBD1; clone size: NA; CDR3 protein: CATRGDSYTGELFF; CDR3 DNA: TGTGCCACCAGGGGGGACAGCTACACCGGGGAGCTGTTTTTT
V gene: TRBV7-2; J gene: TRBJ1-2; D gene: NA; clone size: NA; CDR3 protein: CASSFEGRPYGYTF; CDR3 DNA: TGTGCCAGCAGCTTTGAGGGGAGACCCTATGGCTACACCTTC
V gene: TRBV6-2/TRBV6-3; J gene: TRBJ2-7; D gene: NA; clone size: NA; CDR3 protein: CASSYRPVSTVRYEQYF; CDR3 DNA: TGTGCCAGCAGTTACCGCCCCGTCTCGACAGTAAGGTACGAGCAGTACTTC
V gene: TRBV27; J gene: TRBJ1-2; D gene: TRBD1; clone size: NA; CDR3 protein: CASRGQGFYGYTF; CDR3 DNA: TGTGCCAGCAGAGGACAGGGTTTCTATGGCTACACCTTC
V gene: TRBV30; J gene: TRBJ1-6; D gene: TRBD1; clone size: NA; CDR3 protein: CAWTRRTGKNSPLHF; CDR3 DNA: TGTGCCTGGACCCGGAGGACAGGGAAGAATTCACCCCTCCACTTT
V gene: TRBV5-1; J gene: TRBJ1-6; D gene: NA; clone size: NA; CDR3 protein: CASSLAAVTGPNSPLHF; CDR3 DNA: TGCGCCAGCAGCTTGGCCGCGGTTACAGGGCCAAATTCACCCCTCCACTTT
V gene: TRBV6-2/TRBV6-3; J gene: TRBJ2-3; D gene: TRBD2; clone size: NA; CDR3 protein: CASSWEGRAYTDTQYF; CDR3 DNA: TGTGCCAGCAGTTGGGAGGGGCGGGCCTACACAGATACGCAGTATTTT
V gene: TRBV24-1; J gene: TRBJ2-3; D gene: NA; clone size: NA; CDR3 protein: CATSDYRRTDTQYF; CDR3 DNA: TGTGCCACCAGTGATTACAGGCGTACAGATACGCAGTATTTT
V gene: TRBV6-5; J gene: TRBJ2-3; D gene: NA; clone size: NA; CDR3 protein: CASSYGDTDTQYF; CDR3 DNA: TGTGCCAGCAGTTACGGAGACACAGATACGCAGTATTTT
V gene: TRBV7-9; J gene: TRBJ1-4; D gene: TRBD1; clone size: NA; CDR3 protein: CASSTGTGLEKLFF; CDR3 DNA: TGTGCCAGCAGTACCGGGACAGGGCTGGAAAAACTGTTTTTT
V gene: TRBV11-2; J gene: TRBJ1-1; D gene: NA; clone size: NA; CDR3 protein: CASSLVGVNTEAFF; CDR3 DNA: TGTGCCAGCAGCTTAGTTGGCGTGAACACTGAAGCTTTCTTT
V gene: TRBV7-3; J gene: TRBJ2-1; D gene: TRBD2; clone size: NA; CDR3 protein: CASSSNREGRLNEQFF; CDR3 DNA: TGTGCCAGCAGCTCAAACCGGGAGGGCCGGTTAAATGAGCAGTTCTTC
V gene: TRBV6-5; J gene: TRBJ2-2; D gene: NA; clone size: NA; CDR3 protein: CASSYFIGDGELFF; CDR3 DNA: TGTGCCAGCAGTTACTTTATAGGGGACGGGGAGCTGTTTTTT
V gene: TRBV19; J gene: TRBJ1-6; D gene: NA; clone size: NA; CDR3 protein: CASTTEGTYNSPLHF; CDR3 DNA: TGTGCCAGTACCACCGAAGGGACATATAATTCACCCCTCCACTTT
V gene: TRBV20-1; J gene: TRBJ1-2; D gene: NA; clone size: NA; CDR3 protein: CSVGGDTF; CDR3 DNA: TGCAGTGTCGGGGGGGACACCTTC
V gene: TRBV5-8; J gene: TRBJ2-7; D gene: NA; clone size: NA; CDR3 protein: CASTGRTAFSYEQYF; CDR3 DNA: TGTGCCAGCACCGGCCGGACAGCTTTCTCCTACGAGCAGTACTTC
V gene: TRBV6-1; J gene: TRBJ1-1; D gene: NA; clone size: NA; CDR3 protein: CASSEALGRMNTEAFF; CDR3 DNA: TGTGCCAGCAGTGAAGCGCTTGGACGGATGAACACTGAAGCTTTCTTT
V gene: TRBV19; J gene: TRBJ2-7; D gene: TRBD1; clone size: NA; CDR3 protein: CASSTIRDRATEQYF; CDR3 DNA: TGTGCCAGTAGTACTATTAGGGACAGAGCTACGGAGCAGTACTTC
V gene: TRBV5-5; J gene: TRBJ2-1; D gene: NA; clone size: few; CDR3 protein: CASSLEPTSGRSANEQFF; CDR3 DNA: TGTGCCAGCAGCTTGGAGCCGACGTCAGGCCGATCAGCCAATGAGCAGTTCTTC
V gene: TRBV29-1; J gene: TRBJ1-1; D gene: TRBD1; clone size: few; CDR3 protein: CSVSPGQGMNTEAFF; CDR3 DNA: TGCAGCGTGAGCCCAGGACAGGGAATGAACACTGAAGCTTTCTTT
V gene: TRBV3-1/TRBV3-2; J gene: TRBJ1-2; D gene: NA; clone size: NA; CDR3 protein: CASSQGALGAYGYTF; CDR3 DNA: TGTGCCAGCAGCCAGGGTGCGCTGGGCGCATATGGCTACACCTTC
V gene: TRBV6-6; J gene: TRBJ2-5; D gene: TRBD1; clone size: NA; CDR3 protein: CASSYSRAGGQETQYF; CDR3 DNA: TGTGCCAGCAGTTACTCGAGGGCAGGGGGCCAAGAGACCCAGTACTTC
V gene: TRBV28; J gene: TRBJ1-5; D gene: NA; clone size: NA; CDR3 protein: CASSPGTQGLMGQPQHF; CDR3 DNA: TGTGCCAGCAGCCCTGGGACCCAGGGGCTCATGGGTCAGCCCCAGCATTTT